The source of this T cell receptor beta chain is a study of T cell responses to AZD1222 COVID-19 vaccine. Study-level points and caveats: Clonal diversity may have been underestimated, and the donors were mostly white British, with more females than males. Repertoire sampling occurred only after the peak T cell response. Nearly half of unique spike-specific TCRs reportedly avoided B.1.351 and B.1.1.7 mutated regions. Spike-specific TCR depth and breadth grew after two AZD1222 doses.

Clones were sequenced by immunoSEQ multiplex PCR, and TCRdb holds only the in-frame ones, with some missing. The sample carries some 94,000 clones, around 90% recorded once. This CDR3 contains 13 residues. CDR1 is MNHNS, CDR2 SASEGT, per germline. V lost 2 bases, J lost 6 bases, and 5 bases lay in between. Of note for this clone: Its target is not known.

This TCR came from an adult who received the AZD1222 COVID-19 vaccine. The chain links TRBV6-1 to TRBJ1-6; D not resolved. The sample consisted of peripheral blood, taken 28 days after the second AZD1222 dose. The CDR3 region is CASSELSNSPLHF. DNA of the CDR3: TGTGCCAGCAGTGAATTGAGTAATTCACCCCTCCACTTT.